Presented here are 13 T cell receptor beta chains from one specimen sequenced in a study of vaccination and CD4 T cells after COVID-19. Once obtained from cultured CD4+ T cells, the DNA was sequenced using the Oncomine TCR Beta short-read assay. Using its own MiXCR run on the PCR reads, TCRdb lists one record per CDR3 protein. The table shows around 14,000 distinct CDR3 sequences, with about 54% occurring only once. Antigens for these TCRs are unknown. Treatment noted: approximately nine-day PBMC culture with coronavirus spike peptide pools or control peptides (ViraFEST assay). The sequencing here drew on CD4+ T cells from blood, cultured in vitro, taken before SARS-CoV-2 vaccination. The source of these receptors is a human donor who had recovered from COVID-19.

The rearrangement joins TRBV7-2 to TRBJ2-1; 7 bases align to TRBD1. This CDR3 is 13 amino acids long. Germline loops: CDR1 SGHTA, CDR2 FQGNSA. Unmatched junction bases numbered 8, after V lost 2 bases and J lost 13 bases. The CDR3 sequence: CASSLRDSTIQFF. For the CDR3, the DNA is TGTGCCAGCAGCTTACGGGACAGCACTATTCAGTTCTTC.

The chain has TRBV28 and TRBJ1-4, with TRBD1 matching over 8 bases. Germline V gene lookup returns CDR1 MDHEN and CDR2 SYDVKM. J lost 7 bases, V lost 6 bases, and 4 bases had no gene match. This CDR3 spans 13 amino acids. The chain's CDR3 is CASSLGQGEKLFF. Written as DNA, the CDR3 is TGTGCCAGCAGCCTAGGACAGGGTGAAAAACTGTTTTTT. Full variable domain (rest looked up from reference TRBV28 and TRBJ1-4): DVKVTQSSRYLVKRTGEKVFLECVQDMDHENMFWYRQDPGLGLRLIYFSYDVKMKEKGDIPEGYSVSREKKERFSLILESASTNQTSMYLCASSLGQGEKLFFGSGTQLSVL.

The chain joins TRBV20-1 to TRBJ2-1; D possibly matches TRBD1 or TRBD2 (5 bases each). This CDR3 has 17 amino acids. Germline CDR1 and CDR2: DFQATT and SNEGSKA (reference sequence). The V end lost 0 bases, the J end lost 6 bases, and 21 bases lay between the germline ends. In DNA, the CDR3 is TGCAGTGCTAGAGATCTGGGCGGTCAGGTGAGGGGCAATGAGCAGTTCTTC. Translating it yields CSARDLGGQVRGNEQFF.

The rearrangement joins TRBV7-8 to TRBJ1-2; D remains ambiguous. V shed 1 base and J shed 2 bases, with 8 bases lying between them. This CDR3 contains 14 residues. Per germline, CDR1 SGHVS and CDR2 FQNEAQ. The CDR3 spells CASSLGAANYGYTF. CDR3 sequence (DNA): TGTGCCAGCAGCTTAGGGGCGGCCAACTATGGCTACACCTTC.

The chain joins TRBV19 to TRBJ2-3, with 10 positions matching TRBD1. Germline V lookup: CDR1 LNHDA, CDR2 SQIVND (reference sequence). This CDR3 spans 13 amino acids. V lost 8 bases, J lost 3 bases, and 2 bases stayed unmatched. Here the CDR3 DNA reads TGTGCCAGTCGGGACAGGGGAACAGATACGCAGTATTTT. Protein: CASRDRGTDTQYF.

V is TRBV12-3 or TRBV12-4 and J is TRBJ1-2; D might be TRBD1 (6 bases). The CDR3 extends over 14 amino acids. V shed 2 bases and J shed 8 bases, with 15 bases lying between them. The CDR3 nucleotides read TGTGCCAGCAGTTTATCTGGCAGGGGAGGCGGCTACACCTTC. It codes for CASSLSGRGGGYTF.

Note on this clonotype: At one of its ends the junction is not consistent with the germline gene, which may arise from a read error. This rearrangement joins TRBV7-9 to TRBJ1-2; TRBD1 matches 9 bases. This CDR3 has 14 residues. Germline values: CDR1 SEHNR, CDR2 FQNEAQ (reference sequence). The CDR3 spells CASSPRDRDYGYTF. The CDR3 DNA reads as TGCGCCAGCAGCCCCCGGGACAGGGACTATGGCTACACCTTC.

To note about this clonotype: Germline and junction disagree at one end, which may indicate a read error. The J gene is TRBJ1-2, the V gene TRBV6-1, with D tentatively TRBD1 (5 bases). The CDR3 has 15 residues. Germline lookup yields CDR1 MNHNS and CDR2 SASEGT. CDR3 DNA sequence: TGTGCCAGCAGTGCACTGACAGCATCTAACTATGGCCACACCTTC. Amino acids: CASSALTASNYGHTF.

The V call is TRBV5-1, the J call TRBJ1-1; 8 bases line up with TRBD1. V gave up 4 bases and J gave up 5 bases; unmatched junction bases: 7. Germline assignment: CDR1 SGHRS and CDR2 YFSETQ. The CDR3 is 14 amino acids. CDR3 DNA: TGCGCCAGCAGCGCCGGGACAGGACGTACTGAAGCTTTCTTT. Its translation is CASSAGTGRTEAFF.

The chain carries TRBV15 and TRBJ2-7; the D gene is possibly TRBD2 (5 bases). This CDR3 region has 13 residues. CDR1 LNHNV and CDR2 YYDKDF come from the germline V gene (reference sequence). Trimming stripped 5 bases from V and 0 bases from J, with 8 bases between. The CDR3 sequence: CATSEGNSYEQYF. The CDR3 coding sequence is TGTGCCACCAGCGAGGGAAACTCCTACGAGCAGTACTTC.

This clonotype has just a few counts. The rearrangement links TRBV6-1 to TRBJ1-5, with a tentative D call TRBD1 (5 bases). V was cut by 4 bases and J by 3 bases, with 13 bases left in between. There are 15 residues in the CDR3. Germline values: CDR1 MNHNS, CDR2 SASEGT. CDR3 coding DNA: TGTGCCAGCAGTGTGGGGGGAGGCCCCAATCAGCCCCAGCATTTT. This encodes CASSVGGGPNQPQHF.

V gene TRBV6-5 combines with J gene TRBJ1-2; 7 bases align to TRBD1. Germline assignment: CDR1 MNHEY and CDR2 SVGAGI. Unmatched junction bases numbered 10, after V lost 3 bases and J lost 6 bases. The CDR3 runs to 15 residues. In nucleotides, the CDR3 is TGTGCCAGCAGTTATCTGTCAGGGGGAGTCGATGGCTACACCTTC. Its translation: CASSYLSGGVDGYTF.

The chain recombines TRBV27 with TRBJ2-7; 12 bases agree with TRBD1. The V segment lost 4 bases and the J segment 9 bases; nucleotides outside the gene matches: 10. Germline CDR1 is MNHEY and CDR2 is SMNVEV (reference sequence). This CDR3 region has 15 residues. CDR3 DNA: TGTGCCAGCAGTTCATCGGGACAGGGGGCTGGCGGGCAGTACTTC. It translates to CASSSSGQGAGGQYF.